This T cell receptor (beta chain) was retrieved from a study of CD8+ T cells in alopecia areata. In the study overall: In an open-label trial, patients got 5 to 10 mg tofacitinib twice daily. Treatment ran 6 to 18 months, with 6 months of follow-up afterward. Points from the study as a whole: Because one nonresponder was included, the link of baseline CD8+ expansion to response is considered uncertain. There were many expanded lesional clones persisting in scalp and blood during tofacitinib.

V lost 1 base to trimming and J lost 3 bases, with 10 bases between them. Germline assignment: CDR1 MGHDK and CDR2 SYGVNS. This CDR3 has 14 residues. On this clone: Antigen specificity is unknown.

Extracted from the samples, RNA was reverse transcribed into cDNA to serve as the sequencing template. TCRdb's copy holds only in-frame clones and misses some; the assay was immunoSEQ multiplex PCR. This sample has about 200,000 clones, with roughly 60% found just once. Treatment reported: oral pan-JAK inhibitor, 5-10 mg twice daily. The sequence came from a human donor with alopecia areata. The sequencing here drew on CD4+ T cells sorted from blood, taken at week 24, from a patient treated with tofacitinib. This chain joins TRBV25-1 and TRBJ2-7, with a tentative D call TRBD2 (6 bases). The CDR3 nucleotides read TGTGCCAGCAGTGAATCGGGACTGCGCTACGAGCAGTACTTC. This gives the protein CASSESGLRYEQYF.